This T cell receptor beta chain was retrieved from a study of blood T cells in healthy people across ages (dated by TCRdb to about 2015). Study-level background: In model experiments, roughly one uniquely barcoded TCR beta cDNA molecule per two T cells was captured by template switching. The study measured age-related changes in TCR beta repertoire diversity using deep sequencing normalized with unique cDNA molecular identifiers. Donors were grouped into four age groups: young (average approximately 16 years), middle-aged (around 39), aged (62) and long-lived (less than 85). Two additional independent replicas of 1 million unique cDNA reads from the same blood draw were analyzed for two donors (one aged 18 to 30 and one aged 80 or older). To avoid experimental bias, donors of different ages were distributed randomly across sequencing lanes. What the authors observed across the whole study: There was a strong correlation between observed TCR beta diversity and the percentage of naive T cells measured by flow cytometry. Observed TCR beta diversity per million T cells fell roughly linearly with age, and a significant reduction was already apparent by age roughly 40. Compared with the aged group, more naive CD4+ T cells, fewer expanded clones and increased TCR diversity were shown by the long-lived group, suggesting age selection. The CMV infection status of donors was not known, potentially confounding age-related changes in expanded clonotypes. Estimates of total diversity based on one million sequenced T cells were regarded as lower bounds and as underestimates. Since profiling was done on bulk unsorted PBMCs, naive and antigen-experienced compartments could not be conclusively compared.

Libraries came from 5' RACE. The sequencer was an Illumina HiSeq 2500. A second about 7 to 12 cycle PCR used a sample-barcoded 5' primer and a J-beta primer mix. A template-switch 5' adaptor carrying 12 random nucleotides introduced a unique molecular identifier onto each TCR beta cDNA molecule. Each sample yielded at least 3 million CDR3-containing paired-end reads. The Mint cDNA synthesis kit, primed by a TRBC-specific oligonucleotide, was used to synthesize first-strand cDNA from all RNA. After uracil-DNA glycosylase treatment, a first 18-cycle PCR used universal primers M1SS and BC2_uni_R on all cDNA. The paper's processing steps were these. Normalization of each sample was performed by random selection of 1 million high-quality reads, each carrying a distinct molecular identifier. Instead of being binned into consensus sequences, reads that shared molecular identifiers were thrown out. CDR3 identification, clonotype clustering and error correction used MiTCR with a Q25 quality threshold and the strictest error-elimination algorithm. A nonparametric unseen species model with Euler transformation was used to estimate a lower bound on total TCR beta diversity. TCRdb trimmed the raw reads at Q25, called clones with MiXCR and kept productive beta chains. Entries are consolidated by CDR3 protein sequence, retaining the most common genes and DNA. The V and J calls shown here were made by TCRdb, not taken from the authors' results. The sample table records approximately 880,000 distinct CDR3 sequences; roughly 50% of these occur just once. The ten largest clones add up to 10% to 15% of the sample.

The CDR3 sequence holds 15 residues, the cysteine and phenylalanine included. The only DNA kept is the CDR3, 45 bases in frame from the first base. V gives up 3 bases and J gives up 4 bases, and the segment between their germline ends measures 15 bases. For CDR1 and CDR2, the germline V gene lists MDHEN and SYDVKM. This clonotype was counted between two and nine times. What this receptor recognizes is not known. Per-base qualities were not stored, and no clone one base away is much larger. The 35 to 40 donors, aged 6 to 90 years, were systemically healthy Caucasian individuals from Russia. Each donor gave 8.5 to 10 milliliters of peripheral blood, collected into EDTA-treated Vacutainer tubes. Ficoll-Paque density-gradient centrifugation was used to isolate PBMCs, with at least 6.5 million obtained per sample. Trizol reagent was used to extract total RNA from the PBMCs, yielding at least 6 micrograms per sample. Naive CD45RAhigh/CD27high T cell percentages were measured by flow cytometry on a PBMC aliquot from every donor.

This sequence uses TRBV28 and TRBJ1-2; possibly the D gene is TRBD1, per 6 matching bases. The origin of this receptor is a man aged 30-40 years in good health. The sample taken for sequencing was blood. The nucleotides are TGTGCCAGCAGTTTCTGGTCAGGGGAGGTCTATGGCTACACCTTC. Translated, this gives CASSFWSGEVYGYTF.